These 6 T cell receptor beta chains share one sample of origin, sequenced in a study of cytotoxic CD8 clonotypes in ibrutinib-treated CLL. Sequenced by immunoSEQ multiplex PCR; TCRdb stores in-frame clones only, minus some. The table lists more than 200,000 clones, about four fifths of them singletons. Sequencing used PBMCs, obtained after 12 months of ibrutinib treatment. The receptors shown here come from a human donor with chronic lymphocytic leukemia.

This chain joins TRBV19 and TRBJ2-2, with D maybe TRBD1 (5 bases). Trimming took off 3 bases at V and 6 bases at J, with 11 bases between the two ends. The CDR3 length is 14 residues. Germline-derived CDR1 and CDR2 are LNHDA and SQIVND (reference sequence). In DNA form, the CDR3 reads TGTGCCAGTAGTATTCAGGGTGGGTCCGGGGAGCTGTTTTTT. Its protein product is CASSIQGGSGELFF.

This clone was detected a few times. This rearrangement joins TRBV28 to TRBJ1-3; possible D gene TRBD1, 6 bases. Germline V gives CDR1 MDHEN, CDR2 SYDVKM. V was cut by 6 bases and J by 0 bases, with 12 bases left in between. The CDR3 sequence is 15 residues long. The CDR3 protein is CASSLGQYSGNTIYF. The DNA of the CDR3 is TGTGCCAGCAGCCTAGGACAGTACTCTGGAAACACCATATATTTT.

The V and J genes are TRBV6-5 and TRBJ1-5, with a tentative D call TRBD1 (6 bases). Trimming removed 6 bases at V and 4 bases at J, with 13 bases between. The length of the CDR3 is 14 residues. Germline assignment: CDR1 MNHEY and CDR2 SVGAGI. For the CDR3, the DNA is TGTGCCAGCAGCCTCCACAGGGTTAATCAGCCCCAGCATTTT. Translation gives CASSLHRVNQPQHF.

This clone was seen once. The chain links TRBV6-5 to TRBJ2-7, with 7 bases fitting TRBD1. Germline lookup yields CDR1 MNHEY and CDR2 SVGAGI. Unmatched junction bases numbered 10, after V lost 4 bases and J lost 7 bases. There are 14 residues in the CDR3. As DNA, the CDR3 is TGTGCCAGCAGTTGGACCGGACAGGCGAAAGAGCAGTACTTC. Translating it yields CASSWTGQAKEQYF.

About this clone: Other DNA sequences from this sample encode an identical CDR3 as well. The chain combines TRBV5-6 with TRBJ2-7; D is uncertain. The CDR3 length is 11 residues. Trimming cost V 0 bases and J 3 bases, with 1 base left between them. Germline V gives CDR1 SGHDT, CDR2 YYEEEE. The CDR3 nucleotides read TGTGCCAGCAGCTTGGGCTACGAGCAGTACTTC. Protein sequence: CASSLGYEQYF.

The V call is TRBV2, the J call TRBJ2-1, with 8 bases fitting TRBD2. V shed 7 bases and J 5 bases; nucleotides not matched to a gene: 7. The CDR3 runs 14 residues. Looked up from germline, CDR1 is SNHLY and CDR2 is FYNNEI. CDR3 bases: TGTGCCAGCAATCGGGAGGGACCAAACAATGAGCAGTTCTTC. It is translated as CASNREGPNNEQFF.